This TCR beta chain stems from a study of OX40 agonist ivuxolimab in advanced cancers. For this clone: Its antigen is unidentified.

CDR1 LNHDA and CDR2 SQIVND come from the germline V gene (reference sequence). V dropped 6 bases and J dropped 0 bases, with 14 bases sitting between them. This CDR3 is built from 15 residues. Some clones are missing from TCRdb's copy, which holds only in-frame ones; the method was immunoSEQ multiplex PCR. Of about 22,000 clones in the sample, around nine tenths are singletons; the top ten hold approximately 23%. Whole-study findings and limits: Some of the lowest clonal expansion was seen in partial responders at 0.1-3.0 mg/kg. The expanded peripheral T cells' antigen specificity was not determined.

Patients were excluded for autoimmune disease history or systemic immunosuppression. The source of this sequence is an adult with an advanced solid tumor such as melanoma, head and neck, liver or kidney cancer. Sequencing was performed on CD4+ or CD8+ T cells sorted from blood, taken in a trial of the OX40 agonist ivuxolimab. V and J are TRBV19 and TRBJ1-1; D is possibly TRBD1 (6 bases). CDR3 loop: CASSDRGFMNTEAFF. Written as DNA, the CDR3 is TGTGCCAGTAGCGATAGGGGGTTCATGAACACTGAAGCTTTCTTT.